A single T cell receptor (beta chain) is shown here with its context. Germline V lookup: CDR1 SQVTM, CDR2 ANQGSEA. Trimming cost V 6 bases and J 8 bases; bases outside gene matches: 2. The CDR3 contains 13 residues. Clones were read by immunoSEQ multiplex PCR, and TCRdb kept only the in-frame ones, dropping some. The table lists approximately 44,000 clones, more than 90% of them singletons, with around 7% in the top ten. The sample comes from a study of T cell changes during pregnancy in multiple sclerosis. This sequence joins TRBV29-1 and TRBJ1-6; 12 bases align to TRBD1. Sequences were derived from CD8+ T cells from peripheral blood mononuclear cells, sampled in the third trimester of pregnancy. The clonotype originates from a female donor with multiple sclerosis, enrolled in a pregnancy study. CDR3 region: CSVGQGADSPLHF. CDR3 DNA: TGCAGCGTGGGACAGGGGGCGGATTCACCCCTCCACTTT.